One sample yielded the 28 T cell receptor beta chains listed below, sequenced in a study of T cell responses to AZD1222 COVID-19 vaccine. Sequencing used immunoSEQ multiplex PCR; TCRdb keeps in-frame clones, though not all of them. Of roughly 150,000 clones in the sample, over 70% were seen once. Source: peripheral blood, taken 28 days after the second AZD1222 dose. These receptors originate from an adult who received the AZD1222 COVID-19 vaccine.

A single count supports this clone. Different DNA sequences within this sample yield the same CDR3. The V call is TRBV12-3 or TRBV12-4, the J call TRBJ1-2; 7 bases agree with TRBD1. This CDR3 is built from 13 residues. V lost 6 bases to trimming and J lost 2 bases; unmatched junction nucleotides: 3. The CDR3 nucleotides read TGTGCCAGCAGCTTACAGGGGAACTATGGCTACACCTTC. Its translation: CASSLQGNYGYTF.

This clone was recorded only once. The J gene is TRBJ2-1, the V gene TRBV7-9; TRBD2 aligns across 7 bases. This CDR3 has 12 residues. V was clipped by 5 bases and J by 11 bases; unmatched bases: 6. The V gene's germline CDR1 is SEHNR and CDR2 FQNEAQ (reference sequence). The CDR3 region has the DNA TGTGCCAGCAGCCCTCTAGCGGATAAGCAGTTCTTC. Translated, it gives CASSPLADKQFF.

This rearrangement joins TRBV27 to TRBJ1-1; D is ambiguous. The V gene's germline CDR1 is MNHEY and CDR2 SMNVEV (reference sequence). Trimming stripped 3 bases from V and 1 base from J, with 6 bases between. The CDR3 has 13 amino acids. DNA of the CDR3: TGTGCCAGCAGTTTGGTCGGGAACACTGAAGCTTTCTTT. Its translation: CASSLVGNTEAFF.

This chain uses TRBV7-2 with TRBJ1-1, with 10 bases matching TRBD1. CDR3 length: 16 residues. Germline CDR1 reads SGHTA; CDR2 reads FQGNSA. V dropped 5 bases and J dropped 5; count of bases not matched to a gene: 11. The CDR3 DNA reads as TGTGCCAGCAGCCCGTCCCGGGACAGGGGAGGGACTGAAGCTTTCTTT. It translates to CASSPSRDRGGTEAFF.

The chain employs TRBV27 and TRBJ1-5; D is undetermined. Germline V gives CDR1 MNHEY, CDR2 SMNVEV (reference sequence). The CDR3 totals 15 residues. Trimming shortened V by 4 bases and J by 5 bases, and 15 bases separated the two germline ends. The CDR3 sequence: CASSSGKGWDQPQHF. CDR3 sequence (DNA): TGTGCCAGCAGTTCCGGGAAGGGATGGGATCAGCCCCAGCATTTT.

V is TRBV2 and J is TRBJ1-5, with D possibly being TRBD1 (6 bases). Germline V lookup: CDR1 SNHLY, CDR2 FYNNEI. The CDR3 totals 13 residues. The V and J ends lost 6 bases and 3 bases respectively, with 9 bases between them. The CDR3 loop is CASRTGFNQPQHF. The CDR3 nucleotides read TGTGCCAGCAGAACAGGGTTCAATCAGCCCCAGCATTTT.

The CDR3 bases are TGTGCCATCAGTATAATGGAGAGCGCCTACGAGCAGTACTTC. It is translated as CAISIMESAYEQYF. This chain links TRBV10-3 with TRBJ2-7; D gene unclear. CDR1 ENHRY and CDR2 SYGVKD come from the germline V gene. The CDR3 is 14 residues long. Trimming took 5 bases from V and 2 from J, leaving 13 bases between them.

V is TRBV19 and J is TRBJ2-1; 8 nucleotides match TRBD2. The germline V gene has CDR1 LNHDA and CDR2 SQIVND (reference sequence). The J segment lost 6 bases and the V segment lost 5 bases, leaving 12 bases of the junction unmatched. This CDR3 region has 16 residues. CDR3 DNA sequence: TGTGCCAGTAGTCGTAGCGGGGTGGGGGTTGGCAATGAGCAGTTCTTC. Translating it yields CASSRSGVGVGNEQFF.

This chain uses TRBV28 with TRBJ1-5; the D is unclear. Germline V CDR1 and CDR2: MDHEN, SYDVKM. V lost 6 bases and J 0 bases, leaving 12 bases between the germline ends. This CDR3 has 15 amino acids. The CDR3 bases are TGTGCCAGCAGCCGTGCCGGGTTTAGCAATCAGCCCCAGCATTTT. Its protein is CASSRAGFSNQPQHF.

The chain employs TRBV19 and TRBJ2-2, with D possibly matching TRBD1 (5 bases). This CDR3 has 14 amino acids. The V and J ends lost 3 bases and 4 bases respectively, with 9 bases between them. Germline CDR1 reads LNHDA; CDR2 reads SQIVND (reference sequence). The CDR3 DNA follows: TGTGCCAGTAGTATTAAAGGGGCCACCGGGGAGCTGTTTTTT. Protein product: CASSIKGATGELFF.

This sequence joins TRBV12-3 or TRBV12-4 and TRBJ2-3; D not resolved. Trimming took 3 bases from V and 6 from J, leaving 7 bases between them. CDR3 size: 12 residues. The CDR3 is CASSLFADTQYF. CDR3 in DNA: TGTGCCAGCAGTTTGTTTGCGGATACGCAGTATTTT.

The chain is built from TRBV28 and TRBJ1-3; 7 bases are shared with TRBD1. CDR1 and CDR2 (germline): MDHEN, SYDVKM. The CDR3 length is 15 residues. With V trimmed by 5 bases and J by 0 bases, 4 bases remained unmatched. The CDR3 DNA is TGTGCCAGCAGTCCGGGGGACAGCTCTGGAAACACCATATATTTT. It codes for CASSPGDSSGNTIYF.

CDR3 in amino acids: CAGVGTPEGEQFF. The CDR3, as DNA: TGTGCCGGCGTCGGGACTCCGGAGGGTGAGCAGTTCTTC. This rearrangement joins TRBV28 to TRBJ2-1, with D possibly being TRBD2 (6 bases). Deletions cut 11 bases from V and 9 bases from J, with 20 bases between. This CDR3 is 13 amino acids long. Germline V gene data show CDR1 as MDHEN and CDR2 as SYDVKM.

The chain uses TRBV15 and TRBJ2-7; D ambiguous. CDR1 and CDR2 from the germline V gene are LNHNV and YYDKDF (reference sequence). The CDR3 extends over 15 amino acids. Trimming took off 1 base at V and 2 bases at J, with 12 bases between the two ends. As DNA, the CDR3 is TGTGCCACCAGCAGAGGCATTATTACTACCTACGAGCAGTACTTC. Translation gives CATSRGIITTYEQYF.

V is TRBV5-6 and J is TRBJ1-3; D is perhaps TRBD1 (6 bases). CDR3 size: 15 residues. Germline loops: CDR1 SGHDT, CDR2 YYEEEE. V was cut by 4 bases and J by 0 bases, with 11 bases left in between. The chain's CDR3 is CASSATGFSGNTIYF. Here the CDR3 DNA reads TGTGCCAGCAGCGCCACAGGGTTCTCTGGAAACACCATATATTTT. The full variable domain, with the rest looked up from reference TRBV5-6 and TRBJ1-3, is DAGVTQSPTHLIKTRGQQVTLRCSPKSGHDTVSWYQQALGQGPQFIFQYYEEEERQRGNFPDRFSGHQFPNYSSELNVNALLLGDSALYLCASSATGFSGNTIYFGEGSWLTVV.

The chain joins TRBV7-3 to TRBJ2-2; no reliable D call. V dropped 6 bases and J dropped 10 bases, with 15 bases sitting between them. The CDR3 is made up of 13 amino acids. Germline values: CDR1 SGHTA, CDR2 FQGTGA. The CDR3 loop reads CASRSRDSAELFF. The CDR3 nucleotides read TGTGCCAGCAGAAGTAGGGATTCCGCGGAGCTGTTTTTT.

The chain is built from TRBV7-6 and TRBJ2-2; no definite D call. Germline V lookup: CDR1 SGHVS, CDR2 FNYEAQ. The CDR3 contains 12 residues. Trimming took off 6 bases at V and 1 base at J, with 3 bases between the two ends. CDR3 sequence: CASRGNTGELFF. In nucleotides, the CDR3 is TGTGCCAGCAGAGGGAACACCGGGGAGCTGTTTTTT.

The chain uses TRBV18 and TRBJ1-2, with 7 bases identical to TRBD1. The germline gives CDR1 KGHSH, CDR2 LQKENI. V trimming: 2 bases; J trimming: 3 bases; junction bases outside the gene matches: 3. This CDR3 is 14 amino acids long. Here the CDR3 DNA reads TGTGCCAGCTCACCAGATACAGGGGACTATGGCTACACCTTC. Translation gives CASSPDTGDYGYTF.

The rearrangement joins TRBV19 to TRBJ1-2; D is ambiguous. Trimming stripped 1 base from V and 14 bases from J, with 23 bases between. Germline V gene sequence: CDR1 LNHDA, CDR2 SQIVND (reference sequence). This CDR3 is 15 amino acids long. CDR3 nucleotides: TGTGCCAGTAGTATAGTCGGCAGCGAAGCCTATGGTAGGACCTTC. It is translated as CASSIVGSEAYGRTF.

The rearrangement uses TRBV6-2 or TRBV6-3 and TRBJ2-1; TRBD2 agrees at 7 bases. With 5 bases clipped from V and 1 base from J, the junction kept 5 bases outside the gene matches. The CDR3 is 15 residues long. Germline CDR1 is MNHEY and CDR2 is SVGEGT. The CDR3 here is CASSLGLGSYNEQFF. Here the CDR3 DNA reads TGTGCCAGCAGTCTAGGACTAGGGTCCTACAATGAGCAGTTCTTC.

The chain has TRBV14 and TRBJ2-3, with TRBD2 as a possible D gene (5 bases). V shed 0 bases and J shed 5 bases, with 12 bases lying between them. The CDR3 has 15 residues. The germline gives CDR1 SGHDN, CDR2 FVKESK. The CDR3 coding sequence is TGTGCCAGCAGCCAAGATGACCGGGGTAGAGATACGCAGTATTTT. Protein product: CASSQDDRGRDTQYF.

The DNA for the CDR3 is TGTGCCAGCAGTTTCCTCTCCAGAGGCGGCCGAAAACAGACCCAGTACTTC. This codes for CASSFLSRGGRKQTQYF. The V gene is TRBV28, the J gene TRBJ2-5; unclear D gene. There are 17 residues in the CDR3. Per the germline V gene, CDR1 is MDHEN and CDR2 is SYDVKM. V lost 3 bases, J lost 6 bases, and 23 bases lay in between.

The chain has TRBV19 and TRBJ2-5, with D tentatively TRBD2 (5 bases). The CDR3 is made up of 17 amino acids. V lost 4 bases to trimming and J lost 4 bases, with 22 bases between them. The germline V gene encodes CDR1 LNHDA and CDR2 SQIVND (reference sequence). The CDR3 sequence is CASSTGRGLSSGETQYF. CDR3 in DNA: TGTGCCAGTAGTACGGGCCGAGGACTGTCGAGCGGAGAGACCCAGTACTTC.

This chain uses TRBV12-3 or TRBV12-4 with TRBJ2-3, with D uncertain. Trimming stripped 6 bases from V and 5 bases from J, with 9 bases between. The CDR3 is 12 residues long. The CDR3: CASRGSGDTQYF. The CDR3 coding sequence is TGTGCCAGCAGGGGGTCCGGAGATACGCAGTATTTT.

The chain combines TRBV6-1 with TRBJ2-5; maybe TRBD1 (6 bases). This CDR3 comprises 15 residues. Trimming shortened V by 2 bases and J by 0 bases, and 10 bases separated the two germline ends. Germline V CDR1 and CDR2: MNHNS, SASEGT. In nucleotides, the CDR3 is TGTGCCAGCAGTGAAAGTAGGGGGAACCAAGAGACCCAGTACTTC. Its protein is CASSESRGNQETQYF.

This clone was found once. V is TRBV21-1 and J is TRBJ2-7; TRBD2 reflects the table's D call only, with no check against the DNA. TRBV21-1 represents a pseudogene. This CDR3 spans 18 amino acids. The CDR3 DNA reads TGTGCCAGCAGCAAACTGAAGCTAGCGGGAGAGTTCGGCAACGAGCAGTACTTC. It codes for CASSKLKLAGEFGNEQYF.

The rearrangement uses TRBV12-3 or TRBV12-4 and TRBJ2-1; no clear D. This CDR3 is 13 amino acids long. V was cut by 8 bases and J by 4 bases, with 12 bases left in between. The CDR3 DNA reads TGTGCCAGCGGTCGAAGGGCATACAATGAGCAGTTCTTC. Its translation is CASGRRAYNEQFF.

This clone was seen a single time. The chain carries TRBV28 and TRBJ1-2, with D possibly matching TRBD1 (5 bases). V was clipped by 8 bases and J by 2 bases, with 21 bases between them. The CDR3 totals 16 residues. CDR1 and CDR2 from the germline V gene are MDHEN and SYDVKM. The CDR3 loop is CASVHIAQEGNYGYTF. CDR3 in DNA: TGTGCCAGCGTCCATATCGCACAGGAGGGGAACTATGGCTACACCTTC.